This T cell receptor (beta chain) comes out of a study of blood T cell repertoires in COVID-19. The wider study: The study drew acute and convalescent COVID-19 samples from the United States, Italy and Spain. The cDNA or gDNA used as material had been derived from T cells, B-cell-depleted T cells, or PBMCs.

In the authors' workflow: Estimation of nucleated cell counts relied on the amplification of reference gene primers. TCRdb keeps only in-frame clones here, not all; method: immunoSEQ multiplex PCR. D and trimming were read from the DNA, whereas the V and J calls and clone size are those reported in that table. The table lists 90,000 or so clones, 70% to 90% of them singletons. The germline V gene encodes CDR1 MNHEY and CDR2 SMNVEV (reference sequence). The CDR3 is made up of 9 amino acids. Trimming removed 7 bases from V and 12 bases from J, with 4 bases in between. Seattle-derived patients entered the study during active infection and were followed longitudinally.

The sample was peripheral blood. This receptor was obtained from a woman aged 55-70 years with COVID-19, enrolled during active disease. J is TRBJ1-6 and V is TRBV27; D not certain. The CDR3 loop is CASIQPLHF. The CDR3, as DNA: TGTGCCAGCATTCAACCCCTCCACTTT.